This T cell receptor beta chain was recorded in a study of blood T cells in healthy people across ages. Study-level findings and limits: In the absence of known donor CMV status, changes in expanded clonotypes were possibly confounded.

On this clonotype itself: What it binds is not known.

Sample-barcoded 5' priming and a J-beta primer mix drove a second PCR of about 7 to 12 cycles. TCRdb re-called the 5' RACE reads through MiXCR, storing one row per CDR3 protein. The profile shows fewer than 900,000 distinct CDR3 sequences, around 40% of them singletons. No fewer than 6 million PBMCs went into each sample. The ends were cut back, 2 bases at V and 0 bases at J, with 2 bases in the middle. The CDR3 contains 13 residues. In germline, CDR1 is GTSNPN, CDR2 SVGIG (reference sequence). The sequence derives from a woman aged 60-70 years in good health. The specimen was blood. The chain has TRBV30 and TRBJ2-6; no clear D gene. CDR3 in DNA: TGTGCCTGGAGTATCTCTGGGGCCAACGTCCTGACTTTC. Amino acid sequence: CAWSISGANVLTF.